Listed below are T cell receptor beta chains from one sample, sequenced in a study of identical twins. TCRdb called the 5' RACE reads again in MiXCR, with one record for every CDR3 protein. The sample records some 1,600,000 distinct CDR3 sequences, around a third being singletons. Source material: cord blood. Receptors originate from a newborn girl in good health. Both conserved end residues are part of each CDR3. A D gene is named only where the DNA matches it firmly. Clone size, where shown, is once, few, many, or a class for clones that have expanded.

clone_size: few; v_call: TRBV20-1; j_call: TRBJ1-2; d_call: NA; cdr3_nt: TGCAGTGCTAGATACGGCTCCTACTATGGCTACACCTTC; cdr3_aa: CSARYGSYYGYTF
clone_size: NA; v_call: TRBV5-5; j_call: TRBJ2-3; d_call: NA; cdr3_nt: TGTGCCAGCACCGCTTCAGATACGCAGTATTTT; cdr3_aa: CASTASDTQYF
clone_size: NA; v_call: TRBV6-6; j_call: TRBJ2-7; d_call: TRBD2; cdr3_nt: TGTGCCAGCAGCTACCCCGTTATTAGCGGGAACTCCTACGAGCAGTACTTC; cdr3_aa: CASSYPVISGNSYEQYF
clone_size: few; v_call: TRBV3-1; j_call: TRBJ1-6; d_call: NA; cdr3_nt: TGTGCCAGCAGTCAAGGAGGGATTAATTCACCCCTCCACTTT; cdr3_aa: CASSQGGINSPLHF
clone_size: NA; v_call: TRBV20-1; j_call: TRBJ1-5; d_call: NA; cdr3_nt: TGCAGTGGTTCTTCGTATAGCAATCAGCCCCAGCATTTT; cdr3_aa: CSGSSYSNQPQHF
clone_size: few; v_call: TRBV13; j_call: TRBJ1-2; d_call: TRBD1; cdr3_nt: TGTGCCAGCAGCTTAGGGGACAGGGGAAAGTATGGCTACACCTTC; cdr3_aa: CASSLGDRGKYGYTF
clone_size: NA; v_call: TRBV29-1; j_call: TRBJ2-1; d_call: NA; cdr3_nt: TGCAGCGGACCCGAGGATGCCCCCAGCTCCTACAATGAGCAGTTCTTC; cdr3_aa: CSGPEDAPSSYNEQFF
clone_size: NA; v_call: TRBV6-1; j_call: TRBJ1-5; d_call: TRBD1; cdr3_nt: TGTGCCAGCGAGGACAGGGGATTCATTTTAGGGACCCAGCATTTT; cdr3_aa: CASEDRGFILGTQHF
clone_size: few; v_call: TRBV25-1; j_call: TRBJ1-2; d_call: NA; cdr3_nt: TGTGCCAGCAGGGGAACGGCTCTCTATGGCTACACCTTC; cdr3_aa: CASRGTALYGYTF
clone_size: NA; v_call: TRBV5-1; j_call: TRBJ2-1; d_call: TRBD2; cdr3_nt: TGCGCCAGCAGCTTGACGCGACTAGCGGGAGAATTTTCCTACAATGAGCAGTTCTTC; cdr3_aa: CASSLTRLAGEFSYNEQFF
clone_size: NA; v_call: TRBV2; j_call: TRBJ2-5; d_call: TRBD2; cdr3_nt: TGTGCCAGCATTCGCGGGGGGGCGCGGGAGACCCAGTACTTC; cdr3_aa: CASIRGGARETQYF
clone_size: NA; v_call: TRBV27; j_call: TRBJ1-6; d_call: NA; cdr3_nt: TGTGCCAGCAGTTTGATGGGACGGAAAAATTCACCCCTCCACTTT; cdr3_aa: CASSLMGRKNSPLHF
clone_size: NA; v_call: TRBV29-1; j_call: TRBJ2-7; d_call: TRBD2; cdr3_nt: TGCAGCGTTGAAGATCCCCTAGCGGGAGTTTTCTACAATGAGCAGTACTTC; cdr3_aa: CSVEDPLAGVFYNEQYF
clone_size: NA; v_call: TRBV20-1; j_call: TRBJ1-2; d_call: NA; cdr3_nt: TGCAGTGCTAGAGATCTCGCTGCAGCTAGAGGCTACACCTTC; cdr3_aa: CSARDLAAARGYTF
clone_size: few; v_call: TRBV13; j_call: TRBJ2-3; d_call: NA; cdr3_nt: TGTGCCAGCAGCTCCCCCACAGGCACAGATACGCAGTATTTT; cdr3_aa: CASSSPTGTDTQYF
clone_size: few; v_call: TRBV13; j_call: TRBJ2-1; d_call: TRBD2; cdr3_nt: TGTGCTAGCAGCTTAATAGGACTAGCGGGAGTTGAGCAGTTCTTC; cdr3_aa: CASSLIGLAGVEQFF